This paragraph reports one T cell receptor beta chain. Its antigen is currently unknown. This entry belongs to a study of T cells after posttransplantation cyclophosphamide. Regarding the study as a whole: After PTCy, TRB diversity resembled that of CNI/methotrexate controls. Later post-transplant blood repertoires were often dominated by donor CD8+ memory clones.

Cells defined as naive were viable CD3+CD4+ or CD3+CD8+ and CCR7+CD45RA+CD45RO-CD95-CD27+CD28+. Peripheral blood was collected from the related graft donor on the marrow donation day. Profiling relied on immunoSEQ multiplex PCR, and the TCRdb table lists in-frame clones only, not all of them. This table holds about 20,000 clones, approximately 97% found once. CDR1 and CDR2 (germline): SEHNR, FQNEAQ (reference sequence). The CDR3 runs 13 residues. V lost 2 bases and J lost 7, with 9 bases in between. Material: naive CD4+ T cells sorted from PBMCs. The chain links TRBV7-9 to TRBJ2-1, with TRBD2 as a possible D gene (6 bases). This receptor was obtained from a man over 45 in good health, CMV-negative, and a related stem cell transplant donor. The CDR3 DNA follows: TGTGCCAGCAGCTTAAACAGCGGGAATGAGCAGTTCTTC. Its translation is CASSLNSGNEQFF.